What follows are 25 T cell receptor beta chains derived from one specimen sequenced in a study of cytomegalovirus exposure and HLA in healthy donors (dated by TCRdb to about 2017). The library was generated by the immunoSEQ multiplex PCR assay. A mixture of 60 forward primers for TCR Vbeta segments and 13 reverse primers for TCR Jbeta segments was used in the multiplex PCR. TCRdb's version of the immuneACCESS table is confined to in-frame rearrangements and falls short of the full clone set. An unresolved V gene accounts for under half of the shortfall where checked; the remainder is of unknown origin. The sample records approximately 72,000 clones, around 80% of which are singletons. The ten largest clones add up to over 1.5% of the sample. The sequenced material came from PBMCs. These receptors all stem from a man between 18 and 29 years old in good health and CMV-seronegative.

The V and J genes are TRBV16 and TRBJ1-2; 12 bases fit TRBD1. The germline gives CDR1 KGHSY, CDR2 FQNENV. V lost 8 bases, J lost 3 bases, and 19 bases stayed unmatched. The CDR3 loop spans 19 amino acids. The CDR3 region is CASARRAPGQGARDYGYTF. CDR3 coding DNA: TGTGCCAGCGCACGACGCGCCCCGGGACAGGGGGCTAGGGACTATGGCTACACCTTC.

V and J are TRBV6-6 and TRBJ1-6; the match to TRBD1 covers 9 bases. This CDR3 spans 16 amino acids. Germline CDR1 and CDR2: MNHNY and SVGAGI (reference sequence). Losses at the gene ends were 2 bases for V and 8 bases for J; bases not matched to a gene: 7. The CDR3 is CASSYITGGGYSPLHF. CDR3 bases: TGTGCCAGCAGTTACATCACAGGGGGCGGTTATTCACCCCTCCACTTT.

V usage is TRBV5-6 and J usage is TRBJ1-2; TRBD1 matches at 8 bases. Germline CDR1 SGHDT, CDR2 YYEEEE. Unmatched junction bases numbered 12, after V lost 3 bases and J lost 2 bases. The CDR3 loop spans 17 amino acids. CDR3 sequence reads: CASSSPIDRTGNYGYTF. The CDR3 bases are TGTGCCAGCAGCTCGCCCATAGATAGGACAGGGAACTATGGCTACACCTTC.

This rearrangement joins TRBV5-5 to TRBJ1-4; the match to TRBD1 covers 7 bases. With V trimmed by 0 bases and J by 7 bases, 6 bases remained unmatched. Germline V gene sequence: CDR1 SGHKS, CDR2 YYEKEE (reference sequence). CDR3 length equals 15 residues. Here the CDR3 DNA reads TGTGCCAGCAGCTTGGGACAGGGATCAGGTGAAAAACTGTTTTTT. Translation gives CASSLGQGSGEKLFF.

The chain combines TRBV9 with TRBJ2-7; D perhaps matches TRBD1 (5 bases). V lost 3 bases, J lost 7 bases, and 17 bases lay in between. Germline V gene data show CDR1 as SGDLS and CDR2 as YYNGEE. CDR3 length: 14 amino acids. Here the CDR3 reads CASSALGLPWEQYF. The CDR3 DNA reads TGTGCCAGCAGCGCCCTGGGGCTGCCTTGGGAGCAGTACTTC. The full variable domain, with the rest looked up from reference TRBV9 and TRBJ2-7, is DSGVTQTPKHLITATGQRVTLRCSPRSGDLSVYWYQQSLDQGLQFLIQYYNGEERAKGNILERFSAQQFPDLHSELNLSSLELGDSALYFCASSALGLPWEQYFGPGTRLTVT.

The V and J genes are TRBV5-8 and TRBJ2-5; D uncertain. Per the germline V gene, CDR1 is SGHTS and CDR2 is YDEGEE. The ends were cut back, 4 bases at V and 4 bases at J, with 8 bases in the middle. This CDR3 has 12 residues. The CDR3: CASSPVSETQYF. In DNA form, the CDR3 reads TGTGCCAGCAGCCCGGTGTCAGAGACCCAGTACTTC.

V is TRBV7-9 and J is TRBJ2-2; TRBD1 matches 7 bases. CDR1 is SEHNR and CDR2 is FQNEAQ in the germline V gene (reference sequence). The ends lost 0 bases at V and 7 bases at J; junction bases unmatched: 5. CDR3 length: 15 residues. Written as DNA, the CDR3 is TGTGCCAGCAGCTTAGCGGAACAGGGGTACGGGGAGCTGTTTTTT. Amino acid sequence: CASSLAEQGYGELFF.

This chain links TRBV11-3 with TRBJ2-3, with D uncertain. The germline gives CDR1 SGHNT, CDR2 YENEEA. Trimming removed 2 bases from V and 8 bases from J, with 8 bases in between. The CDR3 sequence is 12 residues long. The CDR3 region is CASSLNSGTQYF. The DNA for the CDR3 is TGTGCCAGCAGCTTAAATTCGGGTACGCAGTATTTT.

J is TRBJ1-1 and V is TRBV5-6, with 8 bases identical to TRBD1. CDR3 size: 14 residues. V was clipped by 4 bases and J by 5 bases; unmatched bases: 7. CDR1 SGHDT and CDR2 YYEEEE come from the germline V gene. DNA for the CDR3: TGTGCCAGCAGCCCAGGACAGGGTGAAACTGAAGCTTTCTTT. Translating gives CASSPGQGETEAFF.

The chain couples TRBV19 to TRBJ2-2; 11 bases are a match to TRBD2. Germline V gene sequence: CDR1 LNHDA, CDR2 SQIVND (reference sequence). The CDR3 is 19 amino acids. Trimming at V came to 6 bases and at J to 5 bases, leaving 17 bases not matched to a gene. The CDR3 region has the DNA TGTGCCAGTAGCCTTACTAGCGGGGGCCCCCGAGGAGCGACCGGGGAGCTGTTTTTT. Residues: CASSLTSGGPRGATGELFF.

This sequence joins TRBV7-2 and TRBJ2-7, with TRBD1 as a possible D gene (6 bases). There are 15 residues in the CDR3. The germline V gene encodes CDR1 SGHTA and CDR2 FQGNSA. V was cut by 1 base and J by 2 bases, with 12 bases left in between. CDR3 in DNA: TGTGCCAGCAGCTTAGGCACAGGGACCCCCTACGAGCAGTACTTC. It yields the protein CASSLGTGTPYEQYF.

CDR3: CASSWGLAGEMSDTQYF. The DNA for the CDR3 is TGCGCCAGCAGCTGGGGACTAGCGGGAGAAATGTCAGATACGCAGTATTTT. The rearrangement uses TRBV5-1 and TRBJ2-3; TRBD2 agrees at 14 bases. The V segment lost 3 bases and the J segment 4 bases; nucleotides outside the gene matches: 7. This CDR3 has 17 residues. The V gene's germline CDR1 is SGHRS and CDR2 YFSETQ.

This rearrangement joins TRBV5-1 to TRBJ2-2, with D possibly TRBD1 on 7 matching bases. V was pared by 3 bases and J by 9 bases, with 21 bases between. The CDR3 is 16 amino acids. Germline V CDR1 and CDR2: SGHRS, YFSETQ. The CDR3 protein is CASSSTRGAQVRELFF. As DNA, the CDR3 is TGCGCCAGCAGCTCGACCAGGGGGGCCCAGGTCCGGGAGCTGTTTTTT.

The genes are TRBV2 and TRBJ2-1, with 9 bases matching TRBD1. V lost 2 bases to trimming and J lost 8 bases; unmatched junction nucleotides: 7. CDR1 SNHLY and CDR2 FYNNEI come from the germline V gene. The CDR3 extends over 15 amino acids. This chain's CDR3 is CASSEPGQGSDEQFF. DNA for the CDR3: TGTGCCAGCAGTGAACCGGGACAGGGATCGGATGAGCAGTTCTTC.

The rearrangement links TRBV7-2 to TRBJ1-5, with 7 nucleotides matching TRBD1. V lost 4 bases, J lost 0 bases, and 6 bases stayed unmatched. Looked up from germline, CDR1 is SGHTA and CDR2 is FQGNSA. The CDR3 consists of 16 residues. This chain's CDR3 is CASSYTGTVSNQPQHF. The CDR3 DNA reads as TGTGCCAGCAGCTACACAGGGACAGTTAGCAATCAGCCCCAGCATTTT.

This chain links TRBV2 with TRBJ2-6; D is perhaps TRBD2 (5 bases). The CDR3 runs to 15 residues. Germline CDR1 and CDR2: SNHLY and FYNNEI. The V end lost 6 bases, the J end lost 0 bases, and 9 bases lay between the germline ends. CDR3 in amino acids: CASSRGHSGANVLTF. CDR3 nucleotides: TGTGCCAGCAGCCGGGGTCACTCTGGGGCCAACGTCCTGACTTTC.

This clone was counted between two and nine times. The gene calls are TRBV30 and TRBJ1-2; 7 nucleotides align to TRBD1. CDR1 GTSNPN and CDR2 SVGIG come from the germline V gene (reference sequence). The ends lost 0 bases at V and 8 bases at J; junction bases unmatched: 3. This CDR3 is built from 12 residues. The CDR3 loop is CAWSVAGGGYTF. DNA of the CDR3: TGTGCCTGGAGTGTAGCAGGGGGAGGCTACACCTTC.

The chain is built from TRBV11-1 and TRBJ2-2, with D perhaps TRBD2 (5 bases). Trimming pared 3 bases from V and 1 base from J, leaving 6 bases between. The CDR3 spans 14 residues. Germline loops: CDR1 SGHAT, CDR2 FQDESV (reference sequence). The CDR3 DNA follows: TGTGCCAGCAGCTTTGGAGGGAACACCGGGGAGCTGTTTTTT. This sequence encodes CASSFGGNTGELFF. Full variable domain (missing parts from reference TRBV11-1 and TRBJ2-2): EAEVAQSPRYKITEKSQAVAFWCDPISGHATLYWYRQILGQGPELLVQFQDESVVDDSQLPKDRFSAERLKGVDSTLKIQPAELGDSAMYLCASSFGGNTGELFFGEGSRLTVL.

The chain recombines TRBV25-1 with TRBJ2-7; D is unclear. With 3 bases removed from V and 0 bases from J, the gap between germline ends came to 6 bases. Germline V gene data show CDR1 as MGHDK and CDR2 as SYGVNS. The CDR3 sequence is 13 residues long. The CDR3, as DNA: TGTGCCAGCAGTGAGGCCCGCTCCTACGAGCAGTACTTC. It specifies CASSEARSYEQYF.

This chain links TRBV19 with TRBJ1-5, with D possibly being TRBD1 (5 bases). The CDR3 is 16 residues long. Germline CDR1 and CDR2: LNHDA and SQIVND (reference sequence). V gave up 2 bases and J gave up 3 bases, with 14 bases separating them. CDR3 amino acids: CASSIIRQTYNQPQHF. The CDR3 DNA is TGTGCCAGTAGTATAATTCGACAGACCTACAATCAGCCCCAGCATTTT. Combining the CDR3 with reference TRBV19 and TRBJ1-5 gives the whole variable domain DGGITQSPKYLFRKEGQNVTLSCEQNLNHDAMYWYRQDPGQGLRLIYYSQIVNDFQKGDIAEGYSVSREKKESFPLTVTSAQKNPTAFYLCASSIIRQTYNQPQHFGDGTRLSIL.

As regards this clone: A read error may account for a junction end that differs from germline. The chain's CDR3 is CSSEDRGRSTIYF. The CDR3 DNA reads TGTTCCAGCGAGGACAGGGGTAGAAGCACCATATATTTT. The chain is built from TRBV7-9 and TRBJ1-3; 9 bases line up with TRBD1. Germline CDR1 is SEHNR and CDR2 is FQNEAQ (reference sequence). The CDR3 has 13 residues.

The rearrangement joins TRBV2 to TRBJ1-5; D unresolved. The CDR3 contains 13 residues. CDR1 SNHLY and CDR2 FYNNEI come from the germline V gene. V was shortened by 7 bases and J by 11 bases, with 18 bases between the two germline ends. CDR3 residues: CASTVEGSLTQHF. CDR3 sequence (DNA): TGTGCCAGCACGGTGGAGGGCTCTTTGACCCAGCATTTT.

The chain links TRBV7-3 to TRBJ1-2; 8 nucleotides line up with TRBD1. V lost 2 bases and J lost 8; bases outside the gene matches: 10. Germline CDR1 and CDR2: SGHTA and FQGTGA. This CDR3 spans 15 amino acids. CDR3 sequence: CASSLLDRGLGGYTF. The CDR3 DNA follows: TGTGCCAGCAGCTTACTCGACAGGGGTTTAGGAGGCTACACCTTC.

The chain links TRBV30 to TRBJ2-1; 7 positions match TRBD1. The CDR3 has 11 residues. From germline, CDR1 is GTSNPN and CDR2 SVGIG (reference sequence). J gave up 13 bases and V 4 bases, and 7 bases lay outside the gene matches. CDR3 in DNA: TGTGCCTGGAACTACGACAGGGATCAGTTCTTC. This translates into CAWNYDRDQFF. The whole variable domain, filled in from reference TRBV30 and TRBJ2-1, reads SQTIHQWPATLVQPVGSPLSLECTVEGTSNPNLYWYRQAAGRGLQLLFYSVGIGQISSEVPQNLSASRPQDRQFILSSKKLLLSDSGFYLCAWNYDRDQFFGPGTRLTVL.

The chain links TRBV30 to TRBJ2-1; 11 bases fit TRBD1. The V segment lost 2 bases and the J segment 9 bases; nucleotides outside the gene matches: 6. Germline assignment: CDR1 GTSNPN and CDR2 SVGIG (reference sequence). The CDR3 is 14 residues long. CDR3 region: CAWSYGTGGSEQFF. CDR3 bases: TGTGCCTGGAGTTATGGGACAGGGGGAAGTGAGCAGTTCTTC.